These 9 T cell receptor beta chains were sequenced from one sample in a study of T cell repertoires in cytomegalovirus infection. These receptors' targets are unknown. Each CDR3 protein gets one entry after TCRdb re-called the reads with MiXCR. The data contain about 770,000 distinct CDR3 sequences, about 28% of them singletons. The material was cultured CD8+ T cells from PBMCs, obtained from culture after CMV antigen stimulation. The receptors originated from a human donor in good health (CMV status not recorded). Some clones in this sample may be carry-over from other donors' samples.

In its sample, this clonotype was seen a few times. CDR3 nucleotide sequence: TGTGCCAGCAGTTACTCGGGGGATCTCTACACCGGGGAGCTGTTTTTT. Translation gives CASSYSGDLYTGELFF. The genes are TRBV6-5 and TRBJ2-2; the D call may be TRBD1 or TRBD2 (5 bases each). V lost 0 bases and J lost 3, with 11 bases in between. There are 16 residues in the CDR3. Germline values: CDR1 MNHEY, CDR2 SVGAGI.

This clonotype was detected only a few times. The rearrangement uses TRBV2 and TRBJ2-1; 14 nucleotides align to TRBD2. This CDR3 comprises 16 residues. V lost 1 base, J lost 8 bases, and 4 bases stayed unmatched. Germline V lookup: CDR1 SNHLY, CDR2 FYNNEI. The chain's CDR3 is CASSEVTSGGADEQFF. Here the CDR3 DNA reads TGTGCCAGCAGTGAAGTGACTAGCGGGGGGGCGGATGAGCAGTTCTTC.

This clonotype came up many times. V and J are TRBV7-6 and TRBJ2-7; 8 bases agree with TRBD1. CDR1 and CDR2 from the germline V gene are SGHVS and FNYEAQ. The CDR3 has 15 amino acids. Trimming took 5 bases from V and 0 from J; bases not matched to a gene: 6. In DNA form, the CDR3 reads TGTGCCAGCAGCCCCGGACAGGGATTCTCCTACGAGCAGTACGTC. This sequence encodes CASSPGQGFSYEQYV.

The CDR3 region is CASSHAGVIRGYGYTF. The CDR3 DNA sequence: TGTGCCAGCAGCCATGCCGGGGTTATACGGGGATATGGCTACACCTTC. The genes are TRBV14 and TRBJ1-2, with unresolved D. CDR3 length: 16 amino acids. V was pared by 3 bases and J by 5 bases, with 19 bases between. Germline V lookup: CDR1 SGHDN, CDR2 FVKESK.

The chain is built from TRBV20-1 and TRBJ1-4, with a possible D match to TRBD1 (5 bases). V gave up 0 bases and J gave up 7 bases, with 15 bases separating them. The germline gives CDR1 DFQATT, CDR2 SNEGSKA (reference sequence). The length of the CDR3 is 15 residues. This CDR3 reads CSARDTGGRSEKLFF. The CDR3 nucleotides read TGCAGTGCTAGAGATACCGGGGGAAGAAGTGAAAAACTGTTTTTT.

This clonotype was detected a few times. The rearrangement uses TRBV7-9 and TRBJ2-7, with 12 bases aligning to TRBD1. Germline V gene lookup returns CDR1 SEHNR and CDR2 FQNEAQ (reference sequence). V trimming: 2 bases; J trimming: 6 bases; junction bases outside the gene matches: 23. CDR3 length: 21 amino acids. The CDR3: CASSLLYGTGGEDDWISEQYF. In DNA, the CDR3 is TGTGCCAGCAGCTTATTATATGGGACAGGGGGCGAAGATGACTGGATTTCCGAGCAGTACTTC.

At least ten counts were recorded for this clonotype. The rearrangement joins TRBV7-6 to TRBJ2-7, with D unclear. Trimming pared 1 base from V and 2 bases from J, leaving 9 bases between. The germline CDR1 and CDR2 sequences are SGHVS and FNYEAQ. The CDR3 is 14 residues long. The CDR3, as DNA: TGTGCCAGCAGCTTAGGTGCAGAGACCTACGAGCAGTACTTC. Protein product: CASSLGAETYEQYF.

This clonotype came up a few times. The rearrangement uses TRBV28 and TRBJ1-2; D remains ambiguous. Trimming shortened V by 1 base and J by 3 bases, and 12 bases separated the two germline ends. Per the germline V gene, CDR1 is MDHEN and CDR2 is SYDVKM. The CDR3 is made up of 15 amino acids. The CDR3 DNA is TGTGCCAGCAGTTTATACGACGACCGTGACTATGGCTACACCTTC. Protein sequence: CASSLYDDRDYGYTF.

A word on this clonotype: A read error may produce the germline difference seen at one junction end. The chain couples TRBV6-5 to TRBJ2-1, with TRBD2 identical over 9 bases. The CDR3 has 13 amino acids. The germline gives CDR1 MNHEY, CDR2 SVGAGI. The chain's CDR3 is CASSYSQPGLAWF. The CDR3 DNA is TGTGCCAGCAGTTACTCTCAGCCGGGACTAGCATGGTTC.